The 23 T cell receptor beta chains presented below share a single source sample, sequenced in a study of shared clonotypes between healthy human individuals. Data came from immunoSEQ multiplex PCR; TCRdb stores just in-frame clones and leaves some out. The table has about 470,000 clones, roughly 80% seen once. The sample taken for sequencing was PBMCs. These receptors all stem from a woman in her thirties or forties in good health. Some clones in this sample may be carry-over from other donors' samples.

This chain joins TRBV2 and TRBJ1-5; D unresolved. The CDR3 length is 14 residues. V lost 0 bases to trimming and J lost 2 bases, with 5 bases between them. CDR1 and CDR2 from the germline V gene are SNHLY and FYNNEI. In nucleotides, the CDR3 is TGTGCCAGCAGTGAAGCTAACCGCAATCAGCCCCAGCATTTT. This sequence encodes CASSEANRNQPQHF.

The gene calls are TRBV10-3 and TRBJ2-1; 9 positions match TRBD2. Germline CDR1 is ENHRY and CDR2 is SYGVKD. The CDR3 runs 15 residues. Losses at the gene ends were 6 bases for V and 5 bases for J; bases not matched to a gene: 8. The chain's CDR3 is CAIRSSGSGHNEQFF. CDR3 sequence (DNA): TGTGCCATCAGGAGTAGCGGGAGCGGACACAATGAGCAGTTCTTC.

The rearrangement uses TRBV19 and TRBJ1-4; a possible D gene is TRBD1 (5 bases). The CDR3 runs 14 residues. Germline loops: CDR1 LNHDA, CDR2 SQIVND (reference sequence). Trimming stripped 9 bases from V and 6 bases from J, with 17 bases between. The CDR3 DNA is TGTGCCAGCCGGCGGCGAGGGGAGGATGAAAAACTGTTTTTT. Its translation is CASRRRGEDEKLFF. Together with reference TRBV19 and TRBJ1-4, the CDR3 gives the full variable domain: DGGITQSPKYLFRKEGQNVTLSCEQNLNHDAMYWYRQDPGQGLRLIYYSQIVNDFQKGDIAEGYSVSREKKESFPLTVTSAQKNPTAFYLCASRRRGEDEKLFFGSGTQLSVL.

The V call is TRBV4-3, the J call TRBJ2-3; D is possibly TRBD1 (6 bases). The CDR3 sequence is 16 residues long. Germline CDR1 reads LGHNA; CDR2 reads YSLEER. Trimming cost V 4 bases and J 0 bases, with 14 bases left between them. CDR3 amino acids: CASSRADRISTDTQYF. In DNA, the CDR3 is TGCGCCAGCAGCCGAGCCGACAGGATTAGCACAGATACGCAGTATTTT.

The chain employs TRBV28 and TRBJ2-5; possible D gene TRBD1, 6 bases. The better agreement between TRBJ2-7 and the DNA end casts doubt on the J call. The CDR3 is 15 residues long. Germline CDR1 is MDHEN and CDR2 is SYDVKM. CDR3: CASSLFGTPIYEQYF. In DNA form, the CDR3 reads TGTGCCAGCAGTTTATTCGGGACACCTATCTACGAGCAGTACTTC.

CDR3 loop: CAISQYLGPTSPTEAFF. The CDR3 DNA sequence: TGTGCCATCAGTCAATACCTGGGACCGACGTCCCCAACTGAAGCTTTCTTT. The chain uses TRBV10-3 and TRBJ1-1, with D possibly TRBD1 on 5 matching bases. Germline V gene lookup returns CDR1 ENHRY and CDR2 SYGVKD. V lost 5 bases, J lost 5 bases, and 24 bases lay in between. The CDR3 runs to 17 residues.

The chain's CDR3 is CASSLKGGQPYEQYF. CDR3 in DNA: TGTGCCAGCAGTTTAAAAGGGGGACAGCCCTACGAGCAGTACTTC. J is TRBJ2-7 and V is TRBV27; the match to TRBD1 covers 7 bases. The germline V gene has CDR1 MNHEY and CDR2 SMNVEV (reference sequence). Germline trimming cut 2 bases from V and 2 bases from J; bases unmatched to any gene: 6. The CDR3 has 15 amino acids.

This clone was seen ten or more times. V usage is TRBV7-6 and J usage is TRBJ2-7, with TRBD1 identical over 8 bases. This CDR3 has 14 amino acids. Germline V gene sequence: CDR1 SGHVS, CDR2 FNYEAQ. With V trimmed by 1 base and J by 3 bases, 2 bases remained unmatched. The CDR3 protein is CASSLGTGSYEQYF. The CDR3 nucleotides read TGTGCCAGCAGCTTAGGGACAGGGAGCTACGAGCAGTACTTC.

Only a few counts were recorded for this clone. The chain employs TRBV7-9 and TRBJ2-1, with a tentative D call TRBD2 (6 bases). Trimming removed 2 bases from V and 0 bases from J, with 11 bases in between. Germline V gives CDR1 SEHNR, CDR2 FQNEAQ (reference sequence). The CDR3 spans 16 residues. The CDR3 sequence is CASSLIRGSSYNEQFF. The CDR3 DNA follows: TGTGCCAGCAGCTTAATCCGGGGGAGCTCCTACAATGAGCAGTTCTTC.

CDR3 sequence: CASSRGGVQETQYF. The CDR3 DNA reads as TGTGCCAGCAGCCGGGGAGGGGTACAAGAGACCCAGTACTTC. This sequence joins TRBV7-9 and TRBJ2-5, with TRBD2 identical over 7 bases. The CDR3 contains 14 residues. The germline CDR1 and CDR2 sequences are SEHNR and FQNEAQ (reference sequence). Losses at the gene ends were 5 bases for V and 2 bases for J; bases not matched to a gene: 5.

The chain has TRBV7-9 and TRBJ2-7; D is uncertain. The CDR3 sequence is 14 residues long. V was cut by 5 bases and J by 2 bases, with 13 bases left in between. Looked up from germline, CDR1 is SEHNR and CDR2 is FQNEAQ (reference sequence). CDR3 loop: CASSTPDGTYEQYF. In nucleotides, the CDR3 is TGTGCCAGCAGCACACCGGACGGTACCTACGAGCAGTACTTC. The entire variable domain, with the rest obtained from reference TRBV7-9 and TRBJ2-7, is as follows: DTGVSQNPRHKITKRGQNVTFRCDPISEHNRLYWYRQTLGQGPEFLTYFQNEAQLEKSRLLSDRFSAERPKGSFSTLEIQRTEQGDSAMYLCASSTPDGTYEQYFGPGTRLTVT.

This chain joins TRBV7-2 and TRBJ2-1, with 9 nucleotides matching TRBD2. CDR1 is SGHTA, CDR2 FQGNSA, per germline. V shed 1 base, J shed 9 bases, and the junction held 7 bases outside the gene matches. This CDR3 contains 15 residues. CDR3 region: CASSLGLAGVPEQFF. CDR3 DNA sequence: TGTGCCAGCAGCTTAGGGTTAGCGGGAGTCCCTGAGCAGTTCTTC.

This clone was counted a few times. This chain connects TRBV4-1 to TRBJ2-3; unclear D gene. Germline CDR1 is MGHRA and CDR2 is YSYEKL. This CDR3 contains 12 residues. V was trimmed by 3 bases and J by 6 bases, leaving 7 bases between them. The CDR3 DNA follows: TGCGCCAGCAGCCATAAGTTTGATACGCAGTATTTT. Protein product: CASSHKFDTQYF.

This chain uses TRBV18 with TRBJ2-7, with TRBD2 as a possible D gene (5 bases). This CDR3 is built from 13 residues. CDR1 is KGHSH and CDR2 is LQKENI in the germline V gene. V lost 8 bases, J lost 4 bases, and 15 bases lay in between. The CDR3 here is CASASKGGYEQYF. The CDR3 bases are TGTGCCAGCGCCTCAAAAGGAGGTTACGAGCAGTACTTC.

This clone was observed a few times. V is TRBV19 and J is TRBJ1-2; tentative D call: TRBD1 (5 bases). V was pared by 6 bases and J by 6 bases, with 17 bases between. Germline-derived CDR1 and CDR2 are LNHDA and SQIVND (reference sequence). This CDR3 has 14 amino acids. CDR3 sequence: CASSRDDGRDGYTF. The CDR3 DNA is TGTGCCAGTAGCAGGGACGATGGTAGGGATGGCTACACCTTC.

The CDR3, as DNA: TGTGCCAGCAGCTTTCTAGCGGGAGGGCCTGATGAGCAGTTCTTC. Amino acid sequence: CASSFLAGGPDEQFF. The chain combines TRBV5-4 with TRBJ2-1; 12 bases agree with TRBD2. CDR3 length: 15 amino acids. Germline V CDR1 and CDR2: SGHNT, YYREEE (reference sequence). Germline trimming cut 2 bases from V and 8 bases from J; bases unmatched to any gene: 5.

About this clone: Other DNA sequences in the sample encode the same CDR3. This chain links TRBV7-2 with TRBJ2-3; D is unclear. The CDR3 sequence is 13 residues long. Germline V gene lookup returns CDR1 SGHTA and CDR2 FQGNSA. Trimming cost V 0 bases and J 4 bases, with 5 bases left between them. CDR3 sequence: CASSLAGADTQYF. The CDR3 DNA reads TGTGCCAGCAGCTTAGCTGGAGCAGATACGCAGTATTTT. The full variable domain, its missing parts supplied by reference TRBV7-2 and TRBJ2-3, is GAGVSQSPSNKVTEKGKDVELRCDPISGHTALYWYRQSLGQGLEFLIYFQGNSAPDKSGLPSDRFSAERTGGSVSTLTIQRTQQEDSAVYLCASSLAGADTQYFGPGTRLTVL.

The chain has TRBV6-5 and TRBJ1-4; D is unclear. The CDR3 is 13 amino acids. Germline lookup yields CDR1 MNHEY and CDR2 SVGAGI. V dropped 5 bases and J dropped 1 base, with 5 bases sitting between them. The CDR3 loop is CASSTVTNEKLFF. As DNA, the CDR3 is TGTGCCAGCAGTACTGTAACTAATGAAAAACTGTTTTTT.

The chain uses TRBV30 and TRBJ2-4, with D perhaps TRBD1 (5 bases). The germline V gene encodes CDR1 GTSNPN and CDR2 SVGIG (reference sequence). Trimming took 5 bases from V and 2 from J, leaving 13 bases between them. This CDR3 region has 14 residues. The CDR3 here is CAWSQGFSKNIQYF. CDR3 in DNA: TGTGCCTGGTCGCAGGGATTTTCCAAAAACATTCAGTACTTC.

The V and J genes are TRBV28 and TRBJ1-5, with 10 bases lining up with TRBD1. This CDR3 region has 13 residues. The J segment lost 6 bases and the V segment lost 6 bases, leaving 2 bases of the junction unmatched. The V gene's germline CDR1 is MDHEN and CDR2 SYDVKM. The CDR3 coding sequence is TGTGCCAGCAGGACAGGGGGCCGTCAGCCCCAGCATTTT. Translated, it gives CASRTGGRQPQHF.

This chain uses TRBV6-1 with TRBJ2-1; D perhaps matches TRBD2 (6 bases). The germline gives CDR1 MNHNS, CDR2 SASEGT. V was pared by 3 bases and J by 4 bases, with 10 bases between. The CDR3 is 14 residues long. The CDR3 loop reads CASSDAGPYNEQFF. CDR3 DNA: TGTGCCAGCAGTGATGCGGGACCTTACAATGAGCAGTTCTTC.

To note about this clone: Other nucleotide sequences from this sample produce the same CDR3. V and J are TRBV5-1 and TRBJ1-5, with D hard to call. The CDR3 extends over 13 amino acids. CDR1 is SGHRS, CDR2 YFSETQ, per germline. V was cut by 0 bases and J by 4 bases, with 5 bases left in between. CDR3 bases: TGCGCCAGCAGCTTGGACGGGAATCAGCCCCAGCATTTT. It yields the protein CASSLDGNQPQHF.

This clone was detected only a few times. The J gene is TRBJ1-2, the V gene TRBV5-1; the D gene is possibly TRBD1 (6 bases). V lost 3 bases to trimming and J lost 0 bases, with 9 bases between them. In germline, CDR1 is SGHRS, CDR2 YFSETQ. The CDR3 covers 14 residues. CDR3 region: CASSSDSPNYGYTF. CDR3 nucleotides: TGCGCCAGCAGCTCGGACAGCCCTAACTATGGCTACACCTTC. Full variable domain (remainder filled in from reference TRBV5-1 and TRBJ1-2): KAGVTQTPRYLIKTRGQQVTLSCSPISGHRSVSWYQQTPGQGLQFLFEYFSETQRNKGNFPGRFSGRQFSNSRSEMNVSTLELGDSALYLCASSSDSPNYGYTFGSGTRLTVV.